These T cell receptor beta chains were read from a single sample in a study of cytomegalovirus exposure and HLA in healthy donors. This table comes from immunoSEQ multiplex PCR, and its TCRdb copy is limited to in-frame clones, with some not included. The sample records some 190,000 clones, over 80% being singletons. Material for sequencing was PBMCs. These receptors were collected from a young man in good health and CMV-seronegative. CDR3s include the opening cysteine and the closing phenylalanine or tryptophan. Each record gives: D gene, V gene, J gene, CDR3 protein. The D gene is left open where the match is weak.

NA	TRBV7-2	TRBJ2-7	CASSLEGVGGYEQYF
TRBD1	TRBV5-5	TRBJ1-5	CASSSTTGALEPQHF
TRBD2	TRBV5-4	NA	CASSRGTSGTDEQYF
TRBD1	TRBV19	TRBJ1-2	CASSIAPRTGSYGYTF
TRBD1	TRBV30	TRBJ2-3	CAWSYRTGARDTQYF
TRBD1	TRBV27	TRBJ2-1	CATRTGLNEQFF
NA	TRBV5-1	TRBJ2-2	CASSLAVGAFSGELFF
NA	TRBV5-1	TRBJ2-1	CASSLTGDGSNEQFF
NA	TRBV4-3	TRBJ2-5	CASSRDRDSQETQYF
NA	TRBV28	TRBJ2-3	CASSTWTEASTDTQYF
NA	TRBV5-1	TRBJ2-3	CASSLGREDTQYF
NA	TRBV7-8	TRBJ1-1	CASSPLVGLRSTEAFF
NA	TRBV7-2	TRBJ2-3	CASSLNPGAIGPDTQYF
NA	TRBV14	TRBJ1-5	CASSQVREYQPQHF
NA	TRBV4-3	TRBJ1-4	CASSQDRVTYEKLFF
NA	TRBV7-9	TRBJ1-1	CASSSLQGSTEAFF
TRBD1	TRBV4-2	TRBJ2-5	CASSQDGTGQAIPRETQYF
NA	TRBV4-3	TRBJ1-2	CASSQQRGGYGYTF
TRBD2	TRBV4-3	TRBJ2-5	CASSQDQGLAGAETQYF
TRBD1	TRBV28	TRBJ1-6	CASSFGRGDSYNSPLHF
NA	TRBV19	TRBJ1-5	CASKGRANQPQHF
TRBD2	TRBV14	TRBJ2-4	CASSQTGLAGGPNSQYF
TRBD1	TRBV5-6	TRBJ1-3	CASSFRGTGFGNTIYF
NA	TRBV2	TRBJ1-4	CASSEAGREEEKLFF
NA	TRBV6-5	TRBJ2-7	CASGGTGSSYEQYF
NA	TRBV29-1	TRBJ1-1	CSVEDMNTEAFF
NA	TRBV4-1	TRBJ2-4	CASSQGTGGDIQYF
TRBD1	TRBV7-8	TRBJ1-4	CASSPTRGTGEEKLFF
NA	TRBV10-3	TRBJ2-1	CAISEPDVQGTFF
TRBD1	TRBV28	TRBJ2-7	CASGDRRVTGEQYF
NA	TRBV7-8	TRBJ2-3	CASSFVRGLVSTDTQYF
NA	TRBV11-3	TRBJ2-5	CASSSTRGETQYF
TRBD2	TRBV7-2	TRBJ2-5	CASSLDGLGVETQYF
NA	TRBV7-9	TRBJ2-5	CASSLAIEETQYF
TRBD2	TRBV27	TRBJ2-7	CASSRASGSPYEQYF
NA	TRBV6-4	TRBJ2-5	CASRTTQDTQETQYF
NA	TRBV11-2	TRBJ2-2	CASSLRDTRIAGELFF
TRBD1	TRBV7-9	TRBJ1-4	CASSLGTGYEKLFF
TRBD1	TRBV19	TRBJ1-1	CASSIAPGGLGAFF
NA	TRBV7-9	TRBJ2-1	CASSLEWLAEQFF
TRBD1	TRBV19	TRBJ1-4	CASSRTGRQYEKLFF
TRBD1	TRBV6-5	TRBJ1-5	CASSYSRQGGEHF
TRBD2	TRBV7-9	TRBJ2-1	CSSSKGTSDYNEQFF
TRBD1	TRBV7-2	TRBJ1-5	CASSLADRGPQPQHF
TRBD1	TRBV11-2	TRBJ2-7	CASSLSSGQGGYEQYF
NA	TRBV7-9	TRBJ2-6	CASSPELGAGANVLTF
NA	TRBV5-1	TRBJ1-5	CASSLASNQPQHF
TRBD1	TRBV29-1	TRBJ1-1	CSVGATAVLTGRNTEAFF
NA	TRBV5-1	TRBJ2-5	CASSLGQGGRETQYF
TRBD1	TRBV2	TRBJ1-2	CASSGQGARNGYTF
TRBD1	TRBV18	TRBJ2-7	CASSPAGTGPGKEQYF
TRBD1	TRBV4-1	TRBJ1-5	CASSPGTGGLINQPQHF
NA	TRBV11-2	TRBJ1-1	CASSLQGIEAFF